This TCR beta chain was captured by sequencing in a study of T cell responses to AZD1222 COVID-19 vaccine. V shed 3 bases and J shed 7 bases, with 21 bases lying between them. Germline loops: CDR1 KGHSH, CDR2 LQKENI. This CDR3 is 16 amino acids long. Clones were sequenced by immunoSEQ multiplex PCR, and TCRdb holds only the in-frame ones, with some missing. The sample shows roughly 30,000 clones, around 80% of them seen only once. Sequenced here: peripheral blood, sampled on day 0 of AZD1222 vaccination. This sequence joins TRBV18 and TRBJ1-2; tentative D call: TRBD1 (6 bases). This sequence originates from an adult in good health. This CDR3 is CASSPYHGGTSIGYTF. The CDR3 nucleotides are TGTGCCAGCTCACCCTACCACGGGGGGACAAGCATTGGCTACACCTTC.